This T cell receptor (beta chain) was recorded in a study of blood T cells in healthy people across ages. This clonotype was observed many times. The antigen remains undetermined. Broader study findings: A greater number of naive CD4+ cells and higher diversity distinguished long-lived donors from aged donors.

V gave up 6 bases and J gave up 5 bases; unmatched junction bases: 7. Germline values: CDR1 DFQATT, CDR2 SNEGSKA (reference sequence). CDR3 length: 13 residues. The authors ran a second PCR of about 6 to 11 cycles using a sample-barcoded 5' primer and a J-beta primer mix. TCRdb reprocessed the 5' RACE reads via MiXCR and lists one record per CDR3 protein. This sample has about 1.8 million distinct CDR3 sequences; approximately 50% occur once, and the top ten carry less than 2.5%. The chain couples TRBV20-1 to TRBJ2-5; 9 bases map to TRBD2. The sequence was collected from a woman between 40 and 50 years old in good health. Source material: blood. CDR3 nucleotides: TGCAGTGCCCCGGGACTAGCCGCGGAGACCCAGTACTTC. It yields the protein CSAPGLAAETQYF.